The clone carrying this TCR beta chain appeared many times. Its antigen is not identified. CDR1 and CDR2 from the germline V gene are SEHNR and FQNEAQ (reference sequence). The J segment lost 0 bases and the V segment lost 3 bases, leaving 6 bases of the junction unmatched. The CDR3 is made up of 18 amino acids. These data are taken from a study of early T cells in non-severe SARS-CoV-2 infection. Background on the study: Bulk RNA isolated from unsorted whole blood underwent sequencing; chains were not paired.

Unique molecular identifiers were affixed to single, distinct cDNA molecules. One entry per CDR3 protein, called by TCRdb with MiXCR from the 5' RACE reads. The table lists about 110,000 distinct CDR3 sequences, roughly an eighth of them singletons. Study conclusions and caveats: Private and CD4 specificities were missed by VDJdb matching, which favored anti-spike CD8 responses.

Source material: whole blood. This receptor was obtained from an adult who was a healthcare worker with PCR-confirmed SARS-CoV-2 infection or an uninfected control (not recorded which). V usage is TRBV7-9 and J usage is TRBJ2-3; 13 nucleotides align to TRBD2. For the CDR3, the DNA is TGTGCCAGCAGCTTCACCGGGACTAGCGGGGCTAGCACAGATACGCAGTATTTT. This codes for CASSFTGTSGASTDTQYF.